The rows below give T cell receptor beta chains drawn from one sample of a study of CD8+ T cells in alopecia areata. The repertoire was sequenced with immunoSEQ multiplex PCR; TCRdb's copy has only in-frame clones and lacks some. The data contain over 120,000 clones, around 58% of them singletons. Sequenced here: CD4+ T cells sorted from blood, sampled at week 0. All receptors come from a human donor with alopecia areata. CDR3s include the opening cysteine and the closing phenylalanine or tryptophan. D genes are given only for firm matches. Where a row states a size, it is once, few, many or the class of an expanded clone; other rows omit it.

d_gene | abundance | len | j_gene | v_gene | CDR3nt | CDR3aa
. | few | 13 | TRBJ2-2 | TRBV30 | TGTGCCTGGAGTCCCGGGGGCACCGGGGAGCTGTTTTTT | CAWSPGGTGELFF
TRBD2 | . | 14 | TRBJ2-5 | TRBV10-3 | TGTGCCATCAGTCGGAACCAGGGAGGGGAGACCCAGTACTTC | CAISRNQGGETQYF
. | . | 13 | TRBJ2-3 | TRBV10-3 | TGTGCCATCAGTGGGGAAGGAGCGGATACGCAGTATTTT | CAISGEGADTQYF
. | . | 15 | TRBJ1-1 | TRBV6-5 | TGTGCCAGCAGTGGAAAACCGGGACTGGGGCCTGAAGCTTTCTTT | CASSGKPGLGPEAFF
. | . | 13 | TRBJ2-7 | TRBV7-8 | TGTGCCAGCAGCTTGAACTTCCTATACGAGCAGTACTTC | CASSLNFLYEQYF
TRBD1 | . | 13 | TRBJ2-7 | TRBV19 | TGTGCCAGTCGCCCGGGACAGGGGAACGAGCAGTACTTC | CASRPGQGNEQYF
. | . | 18 | TRBJ2-6 | TRBV23-1 | TGCGCCAGCAGTCAATCGCCTCCGACCGACTCTGGGGCCAACGTCCTGACTTTC | CASSQSPPTDSGANVLTF
. | . | 15 | TRBJ1-5 | TRBV5-4 | TGTGCCAGCAGCTTGTACGGGGGCCTCAATCAGCCCCAGCATTTT | CASSLYGGLNQPQHF
. | . | 12 | TRBJ1-6 | TRBV29-1 | TGCGGTGCCGCGTCCTATAATTCACCCCTCCACTTT | CGAASYNSPLHF
TRBD1 | . | 13 | TRBJ1-1 | TRBV2 | TGTGCCAGCAGTGGACAGGGGAGAACTGAAGCTTTCTTT | CASSGQGRTEAFF
. | few | 14 | TRBJ1-2 | TRBV6-5 | TGTGCCAGCAGAAGGACAGACTTAGGCTATGGCTACACCTTC | CASRRTDLGYGYTF
. | . | 13 | TRBJ2-7 | TRBV13 | TGTGCCAGCAGCTTAGTGGGACGGTGGGAGCAGTACTTC | CASSLVGRWEQYF
TRBD1 | . | 13 | TRBJ2-5 | TRBV5-1 | TGCGCCAGCAGCCCTGGGACAGGAGAGACCCAGTACTTC | CASSPGTGETQYF
. | . | 15 | TRBJ1-6 | TRBV4-2 | TGTGCCAGCAGCCAAGATTTGGCGGTTAGTTCACCCCTCCACTTT | CASSQDLAVSSPLHF
. | . | 15 | TRBJ1-6 | TRBV29-1 | TGCAGCGTTCCCCGGGGGGGCGAATTGGATTCACCCCTCCACTTT | CSVPRGGELDSPLHF
. | . | 14 | TRBJ2-3 | TRBV2 | TGTGCCAGCAATATGTGGGCAGGGGAAGATACGCAGTATTTT | CASNMWAGEDTQYF
. | . | 12 | TRBJ2-7 | TRBV5-1 | TGCGCCAGCAGCACTCGCGACAACGAGCAGTACTTC | CASSTRDNEQYF
. | . | 13 | TRBJ1-1 | TRBV2 | TGTGCCAGCAGCTCGGAGGAGAACACTGAAGCTTTCTTT | CASSSEENTEAFF
. | few | 18 | TRBJ2-5 | TRBV11-2 | TGTGCCAGCAGCTTAGTACACTTCGGGACACCCGGCCAAGAGACCCAGTACTTC | CASSLVHFGTPGQETQYF
TRBD1 | . | 13 | TRBJ2-2 | TRBV5-1 | TGCGCCAGCAGCGTACAGGGGCCCGGGGAGCTGTTTTTT | CASSVQGPGELFF
TRBD1 | . | 15 | TRBJ2-3 | TRBV29-1 | TGCAGCGTTTTCGGACAGGGTTGGGGCACAGATACGCAGTATTTT | CSVFGQGWGTDTQYF
. | . | 9 | TRBJ1-1 | TRBV29-1 | TGCAGCGGTGGGCCTGAAGCTTTCTTT | CSGGPEAFF
TRBD1 | . | 14 | TRBJ1-4 | TRBV27 | TGTGCCAGCAGTGGACAGGGGGCGGGCGAAAAACTGTTTTTT | CASSGQGAGEKLFF
TRBD1 | . | 13 | TRBJ1-2 | TRBV30 | TGTGCCTGGGGGACAGGGGGCAACTATGGCTACACCTTC | CAWGTGGNYGYTF
TRBD1 | . | 14 | TRBJ2-5 | TRBV7-2 | TGTGCCAGCAGCTCTGGACAGGGGGTAGAGACCCAGTACTTC | CASSSGQGVETQYF
. | . | 15 | TRBJ1-6 | TRBV7-9 | TGTGCCAGCAGCTCCTGGGACACCGATAATTCACCCCTCCACTTT | CASSSWDTDNSPLHF
TRBD1 | . | 16 | TRBJ2-4 | TRBV7-2 | TGTGCCAGCAGCCACCGACAGGGGGTGACCAAAAACATTCAGTACTTC | CASSHRQGVTKNIQYF
. | . | 11 | TRBJ1-6 | TRBV2 | TGTGCCAGCAGTTTAAATTCACCCCTCCACTTT | CASSLNSPLHF
. | few | 13 | TRBJ2-7 | TRBV7-8 | TGTGCCAGCAGTTCGGGCTTCCTCTACGAGCAGTACTTC | CASSSGFLYEQYF
TRBD1 | once | 13 | TRBJ1-2 | TRBV10-3 | TGTGCCATCAGAGGACAGGGCAACTATGGCTACACCTTC | CAIRGQGNYGYTF
TRBD2 | . | 16 | TRBJ2-7 | TRBV28 | TGTGCCAGCAGCCCCGTTTCGAGCGGGGGTATCCTCGGACAGTACTTC | CASSPVSSGGILGQYF
TRBD1 | . | 13 | TRBJ2-7 | TRBV29-1 | TGCAGCGTTCCGGGACAGGGGAACTACGAGCAGTACTTC | CSVPGQGNYEQYF
. | . | 13 | TRBJ2-7 | TRBV25-1 | TGTGCCACCGGAGGAGAGAGCCCCTACGAGCAGTACTTC | CATGGESPYEQYF